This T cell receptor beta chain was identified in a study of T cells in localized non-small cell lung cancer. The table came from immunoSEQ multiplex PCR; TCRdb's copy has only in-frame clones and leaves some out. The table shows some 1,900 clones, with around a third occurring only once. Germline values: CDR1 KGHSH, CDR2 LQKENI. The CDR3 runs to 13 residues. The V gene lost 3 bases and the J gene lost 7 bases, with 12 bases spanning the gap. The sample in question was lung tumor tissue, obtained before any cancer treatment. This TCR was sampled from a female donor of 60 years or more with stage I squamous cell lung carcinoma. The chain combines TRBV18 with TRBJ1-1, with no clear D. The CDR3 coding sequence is TGTGCCAGCTCACCCCGAGCGGGTCATGAAGCTTTCTTT. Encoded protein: CASSPRAGHEAFF.